One sample yielded the 14 T cell receptor beta chains listed below, sequenced in a study of beta chain features in type 1 diabetes. No antigen has been identified for these receptors. Study-level results: Researchers report that Type 1 diabetes patients had moderately but significantly shorter TCRB CDR3s across all four CD4+ subsets.

Since all of the isolated RNA was reverse transcribed, expressed TCRB transcripts were what got sequenced. Clones were read by immunoSEQ multiplex PCR, and TCRdb kept only the in-frame ones, dropping some. Found here are about 740,000 clones, around 15% of them singletons; the top ten hold 0.022%. Sequencing used naive CD4+ T cells from blood. All receptors come from a man between 18 and 35 years old with type 1 diabetes.

The chain joins TRBV28 to TRBJ2-5; no definite D call. Trimming took 10 bases from V and 1 from J, leaving 16 bases between them. The length of the CDR3 is 14 residues. Germline CDR1 reads MDHEN; CDR2 reads SYDVKM. The CDR3 reads CAISPGPLQETQYF. CDR3 DNA sequence: TGTGCCATAAGCCCGGGCCCTCTCCAAGAGACCCAGTACTTC.

This clone was detected a few times. This rearrangement joins TRBV9 to TRBJ1-6; D remains unclear. Germline assignment: CDR1 SGDLS and CDR2 YYNGEE. Trimming took off 0 bases at V and 5 bases at J, with 6 bases between the two ends. This CDR3 has 14 amino acids. The CDR3 coding sequence is TGTGCCAGCAGCGTAGAGGATGATAATTCACCCCTCCACTTT. This encodes CASSVEDDNSPLHF. The complete variable domain, with remaining parts taken from reference TRBV9 and TRBJ1-6, reads DSGVTQTPKHLITATGQRVTLRCSPRSGDLSVYWYQQSLDQGLQFLIQYYNGEERAKGNILERFSAQQFPDLHSELNLSSLELGDSALYFCASSVEDDNSPLHFGNGTRLTVT.

This clone has a handful of counts. The V call is TRBV28, the J call TRBJ2-2; D remains ambiguous. Germline CDR1 is MDHEN and CDR2 is SYDVKM. This CDR3 has 12 residues. The V end was cut by 4 bases, the J end by 16 bases, with 16 bases between. The CDR3 DNA reads as TGTGCCAGCAGTTACGGCCAAATGGATCCGTTTTTT. It codes for CASSYGQMDPFF.

This clone was observed a handful of times. V and J are TRBV9 and TRBJ2-3; 7 bases map to TRBD1. The CDR3 extends over 16 amino acids. From germline, CDR1 is SGDLS and CDR2 YYNGEE. V shed 0 bases, J shed 2 bases, and the junction held 6 bases outside the gene matches. Here the CDR3 reads CASSVAPGQNTDTQYF. The CDR3 bases are TGTGCCAGCAGCGTAGCTCCGGGACAGAACACAGATACGCAGTATTTT.

This clone came up a few times. V is TRBV18 and J is TRBJ2-3; D gene unclear. This CDR3 is built from 15 residues. V was pared by 0 bases and J by 4 bases, with 11 bases between. Germline V gives CDR1 KGHSH, CDR2 LQKENI. CDR3 amino acids: CASSPPSLGPDTQYF. CDR3 in DNA: TGTGCCAGCTCACCACCGAGCCTTGGGCCAGATACGCAGTATTTT.

V and J are TRBV5-1 and TRBJ2-7; D perhaps matches TRBD1 (6 bases). Germline assignment: CDR1 SGHRS and CDR2 YFSETQ. V shed 0 bases and J shed 3 bases, with 7 bases lying between them. The CDR3 covers 13 residues. DNA for the CDR3: TGCGCCAGCAGCTTGGGACAGGACTACGAGCAGTACTTC. This encodes CASSLGQDYEQYF. The full variable domain, in which reference TRBV5-1 and TRBJ2-7 provide the parts outside the CDR3, is KAGVTQTPRYLIKTRGQQVTLSCSPISGHRSVSWYQQTPGQGLQFLFEYFSETQRNKGNFPGRFSGRQFSNSRSEMNVSTLELGDSALYLCASSLGQDYEQYFGPGTRLTVT.

In this sample, this clone turned up a few times. The gene calls are TRBV5-1 and TRBJ2-3; TRBD1 is a possible D gene (6 bases). CDR3 length: 15 residues. In germline, CDR1 is SGHRS, CDR2 YFSETQ. V lost 4 bases and J 5 bases, leaving 17 bases between the germline ends. The CDR3 coding sequence is TGCGCCAGCAGCCGGTCGGGGACACCAGGAGATACGCAGTATTTT. This encodes CASSRSGTPGDTQYF.

The gene calls are TRBV6-1 and TRBJ2-2; D is unclear. This CDR3 is built from 13 residues. CDR1 and CDR2 (germline): MNHNS, SASEGT. The V end lost 5 bases, the J end lost 7 bases, and 11 bases lay between the germline ends. CDR3 loop: CASSRSLFGELFF. The CDR3 nucleotides are TGTGCCAGCAGTAGGTCCCTCTTCGGGGAGCTGTTTTTT.

The chain links TRBV7-8 to TRBJ1-1; the match to TRBD1 covers 10 bases. Germline CDR1 and CDR2: SGHVS and FQNEAQ. CDR3 length equals 16 residues. Trimming removed 4 bases from V and 4 bases from J; junction bases left unmatched: 9. Here the CDR3 reads CASSSPVRTGGTEAFF. CDR3 coding DNA: TGTGCCAGCAGCTCTCCGGTCCGGACAGGGGGCACTGAAGCTTTCTTT.

This clone has only a few counts. Additional DNA sequences in this sample encode the identical CDR3. V is TRBV20-1 and J is TRBJ1-1, with D hard to call. Trimming shortened V by 7 bases and J by 1 base, and 7 bases separated the two germline ends. The CDR3 is made up of 11 amino acids. Germline assignment: CDR1 DFQATT and CDR2 SNEGSKA (reference sequence). The CDR3 protein is CSVGENTEAFF. CDR3 DNA sequence: TGCAGTGTCGGGGAGAACACTGAAGCTTTCTTT.

The chain links TRBV28 to TRBJ2-2, with 12 bases identical to TRBD2. Germline V gene data show CDR1 as MDHEN and CDR2 as SYDVKM. V lost 5 bases to trimming and J lost 6 bases; unmatched junction nucleotides: 4. This CDR3 has 15 amino acids. The CDR3 DNA reads as TGTGCCAGCAGTCGGACTAGCGGGGCATCCGGGGAGCTGTTTTTT. Translating it yields CASSRTSGASGELFF.

The V gene is TRBV19, the J gene TRBJ2-2; perhaps D is TRBD1 or TRBD2 (6 bases each). The V gene lost 4 bases and the J gene lost 3 bases, with 9 bases spanning the gap. This CDR3 has 14 amino acids. Germline V gene lookup returns CDR1 LNHDA and CDR2 SQIVND (reference sequence). The CDR3 nucleotides are TGTGCCAGTAGTAACAGGGAGGACACCGGGGAGCTGTTTTTT. This sequence encodes CASSNREDTGELFF.

V is TRBV5-1 and J is TRBJ2-7; D is possibly TRBD1 (6 bases). In germline, CDR1 is SGHRS, CDR2 YFSETQ. V was pared by 2 bases and J by 0 bases, with 9 bases between. This CDR3 has 14 residues. CDR3 DNA: TGCGCCAGCAGCTTTGACAGGAACTCCTACGAGCAGTACTTC. Its translation is CASSFDRNSYEQYF.

J is TRBJ2-6 and V is TRBV19; 10 bases are shared with TRBD1. After removal of 5 bases from V and 0 bases from J, the junction contained 7 bases not matched to a gene. Germline V CDR1 and CDR2: LNHDA, SQIVND (reference sequence). The CDR3 is 18 amino acids. The CDR3 DNA sequence: TGTGCCAGTAGTCAAGGACAGGGGGTAAGCTCTGGGGCCAACGTCCTGACTTTC. This sequence encodes CASSQGQGVSSGANVLTF. Full variable domain (rest looked up from reference TRBV19 and TRBJ2-6): DGGITQSPKYLFRKEGQNVTLSCEQNLNHDAMYWYRQDPGQGLRLIYYSQIVNDFQKGDIAEGYSVSREKKESFPLTVTSAQKNPTAFYLCASSQGQGVSSGANVLTFGAGSRLTVL.